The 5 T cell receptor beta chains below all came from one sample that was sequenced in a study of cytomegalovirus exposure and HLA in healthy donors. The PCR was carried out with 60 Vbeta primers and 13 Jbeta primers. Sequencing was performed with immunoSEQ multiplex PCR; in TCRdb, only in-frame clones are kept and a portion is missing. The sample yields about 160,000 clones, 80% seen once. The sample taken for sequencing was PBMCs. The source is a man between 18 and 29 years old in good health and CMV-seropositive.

The CDR3 DNA reads TGTGCCACCAGCAGAGATCGGGGGGCAGGAGATACGCAGTATTTT. Translation gives CATSRDRGAGDTQYF. The V call is TRBV15, the J call TRBJ2-3, with a possible D match to TRBD2 (7 bases). The CDR3 loop spans 15 amino acids. V was pared by 0 bases and J by 5 bases, with 12 bases between. Germline V gene data show CDR1 as LNHNV and CDR2 as YYDKDF (reference sequence).

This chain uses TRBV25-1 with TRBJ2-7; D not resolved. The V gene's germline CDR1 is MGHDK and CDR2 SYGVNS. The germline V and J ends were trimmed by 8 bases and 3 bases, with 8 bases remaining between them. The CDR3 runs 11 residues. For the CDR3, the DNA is TGTGCCAGCGGAGTCGGCTACGAGCAGTACTTC. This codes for CASGVGYEQYF.

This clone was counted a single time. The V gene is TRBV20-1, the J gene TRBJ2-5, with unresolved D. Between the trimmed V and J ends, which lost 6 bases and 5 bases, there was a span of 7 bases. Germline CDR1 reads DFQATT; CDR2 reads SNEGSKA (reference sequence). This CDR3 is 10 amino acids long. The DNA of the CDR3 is TGCAGTGCGGGCTTTGAGACCCAGTACTTC. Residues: CSAGFETQYF.

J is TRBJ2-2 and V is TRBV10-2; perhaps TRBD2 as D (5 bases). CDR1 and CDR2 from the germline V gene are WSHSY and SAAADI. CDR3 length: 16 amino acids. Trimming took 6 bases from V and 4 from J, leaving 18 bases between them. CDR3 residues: CASRMIRSSATGELFF. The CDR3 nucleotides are TGCGCCAGCAGAATGATTAGGAGTAGCGCCACCGGGGAGCTGTTTTTT.

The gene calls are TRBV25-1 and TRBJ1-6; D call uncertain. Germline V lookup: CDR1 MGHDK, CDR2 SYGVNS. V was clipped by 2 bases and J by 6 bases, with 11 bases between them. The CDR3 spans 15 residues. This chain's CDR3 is CASSEARRGNSPLHF. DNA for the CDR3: TGTGCCAGCAGTGAAGCCCGTCGGGGTAATTCACCCCTCCACTTT. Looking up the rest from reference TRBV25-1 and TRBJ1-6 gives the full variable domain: EADIYQTPRYLVIGTGKKITLECSQTMGHDKMYWYQQDPGMELHLIHYSYGVNSTEKGDLSSESTVSRIRTEHFPLTLESARPSHTSQYLCASSEARRGNSPLHFGNGTRLTVT.